This passage covers 27 T cell receptor beta chains from one sample sequenced in a study of blood T cell repertoires in COVID-19. Generated by immunoSEQ multiplex PCR, the TCRdb table keeps only in-frame clones and is missing some. Of just over 650,000 clones in the sample, around 90% are singletons; the top ten hold 0.2% to 0.3%. Sequenced sample: peripheral blood. Source of these receptors: a woman aged 18 to 35 with acute or convalescent COVID-19.

The V gene is TRBV25-1, the J gene TRBJ2-1; no clear D. Trimming shortened V by 3 bases and J by 6 bases, and 6 bases separated the two germline ends. This CDR3 is built from 12 residues. Germline values: CDR1 MGHDK, CDR2 SYGVNS. The CDR3 spells CASSDGVNEQFF. CDR3 bases: TGTGCCAGCAGTGACGGTGTCAATGAGCAGTTCTTC.

Notes on this clone: This sample includes further DNA sequences coding for the same CDR3. The chain recombines TRBV27 with TRBJ1-3, with no clear D. V lost 8 bases to trimming and J lost 0 bases, with 5 bases between them. In germline, CDR1 is MNHEY, CDR2 SMNVEV (reference sequence). The CDR3 runs to 12 residues. DNA for the CDR3: TGTGCCAGCCGGAGCTCTGGAAACACCATATATTTT. Its protein product is CASRSSGNTIYF.

The CDR3 nucleotides read TGCGCCAGCAGCTACCCGGGACAGGTCGTCACCGGGGAGCTGTTTTTT. This sequence encodes CASSYPGQVVTGELFF. This chain uses TRBV4-1 with TRBJ2-2, with 8 bases fitting TRBD1. CDR1 and CDR2 from the germline V gene are MGHRA and YSYEKL. Germline trimming cut 5 bases from V and 4 bases from J; bases unmatched to any gene: 9. CDR3 length equals 16 residues.

This sequence joins TRBV10-1 and TRBJ2-3; the match to TRBD1 covers 7 bases. This CDR3 is 14 amino acids long. Per the germline V gene, CDR1 is WNHNN and CDR2 is SYGVQD (reference sequence). With 10 bases clipped from V and 6 bases from J, the junction kept 13 bases outside the gene matches. CDR3 amino acids: CATPTYRGSDTQYF. CDR3 sequence (DNA): TGCGCCACCCCGACATACAGGGGCTCCGATACGCAGTATTTT.

The V and J genes are TRBV5-1 and TRBJ1-5; 7 bases fit TRBD1. This CDR3 is 16 amino acids long. Losses at the gene ends were 1 base for V and 2 bases for J; bases not matched to a gene: 6. Germline V gene lookup returns CDR1 SGHRS and CDR2 YFSETQ. CDR3 protein: CASSLMGTGGNQPQHF. The CDR3 region has the DNA TGCGCCAGCAGCTTGATGGGAACAGGGGGCAATCAGCCCCAGCATTTT.

V usage is TRBV18 and J usage is TRBJ2-5, with TRBD1 identical over 7 bases. CDR3 size: 14 residues. Losses at the gene ends were 3 bases for V and 2 bases for J; bases not matched to a gene: 3. Germline CDR1 and CDR2: KGHSH and LQKENI. CDR3 protein: CASSPDRAQETQYF. The CDR3 DNA follows: TGTGCCAGCTCACCCGACAGGGCTCAAGAGACCCAGTACTTC.

The chain is built from TRBV6-5 and TRBJ2-3; D perhaps matches TRBD2 (5 bases). Germline loops: CDR1 MNHEY, CDR2 SVGAGI. V was shortened by 6 bases and J by 0 bases, with 13 bases between the two germline ends. This CDR3 is built from 15 residues. CDR3 region: CASSNGVASTDTQYF. Written as DNA, the CDR3 is TGTGCCAGCAGCAACGGGGTGGCTAGCACAGATACGCAGTATTTT.

The V gene is TRBV9, the J gene TRBJ2-3, with TRBD2 identical over 13 bases. V lost 2 bases to trimming and J lost 2 bases; unmatched junction nucleotides: 8. Germline values: CDR1 SGDLS, CDR2 YYNGEE. CDR3 length equals 18 residues. In DNA form, the CDR3 reads TGTGCCAGCAGCGTTCAGCCGGGACTAGCGGGGAACACAGATACGCAGTATTTT. Its protein is CASSVQPGLAGNTDTQYF.

The V and J genes are TRBV7-9 and TRBJ1-3, with D maybe TRBD1 (6 bases). The length of the CDR3 is 15 residues. CDR1 SEHNR and CDR2 FQNEAQ come from the germline V gene (reference sequence). Trimming stripped 8 bases from V and 4 bases from J, with 18 bases between. The CDR3 DNA reads TGTGCCAGCTCCCAAGGGGGGGTCGCCGGAAACACCATATATTTT. It is translated as CASSQGGVAGNTIYF.

This chain connects TRBV30 to TRBJ1-2, with a weak D call TRBD1 (6 bases). The CDR3 is made up of 14 amino acids. Germline V lookup: CDR1 GTSNPN, CDR2 SVGIG (reference sequence). The V gene lost 2 bases and the J gene lost 2 bases, with 12 bases spanning the gap. CDR3 DNA: TGTGCCTGGAGTCCTTATACAGGGAACTATGGCTACACCTTC. Its translation: CAWSPYTGNYGYTF.

The chain recombines TRBV5-1 with TRBJ1-4; 8 nucleotides match TRBD1. With V trimmed by 0 bases and J by 4 bases, 8 bases remained unmatched. The CDR3 totals 17 residues. Germline lookup yields CDR1 SGHRS and CDR2 YFSETQ. CDR3 amino acids: CASSLEGHRGFNEKLFF. DNA for the CDR3: TGCGCCAGCAGCTTGGAGGGTCACAGGGGGTTTAATGAAAAACTGTTTTTT.

The gene calls are TRBV4-2 and TRBJ1-2; 7 bases fit TRBD1. The CDR3 consists of 16 residues. Germline lookup yields CDR1 LGHNA and CDR2 YNFKEQ. The V and J ends lost 1 base and 7 bases, in that order; junction bases with no gene match: 12. The CDR3 is CASSQARGGDFLGYTF. CDR3 DNA sequence: TGTGCCAGCAGCCAAGCGCGAGGGGGCGACTTCCTTGGCTACACCTTC.

In DNA, the CDR3 is TGCGCCAGCAGCAGCCGAGGGACAGACGGCACAGATACGCAGTATTTT. Amino acids: CASSSRGTDGTDTQYF. The V call is TRBV5-1, the J call TRBJ2-3; TRBD1 aligns across 7 bases. With 4 bases clipped from V and 1 base from J, the junction kept 9 bases outside the gene matches. The germline V gene encodes CDR1 SGHRS and CDR2 YFSETQ. CDR3 size: 16 residues.

The chain has TRBV27 and TRBJ1-1; no reliable D call. Trimming left V 6 bases short and J 0 bases short, with 11 bases between. This CDR3 region has 14 residues. Germline V gene lookup returns CDR1 MNHEY and CDR2 SMNVEV (reference sequence). The CDR3 sequence: CASSPLYVNTEAFF. The CDR3 region has the DNA TGTGCCAGCAGCCCCCTTTATGTGAACACTGAAGCTTTCTTT.

This clone was recorded a few times. The chain uses TRBV3-1 (or the pseudogene TRBV3-2) and TRBJ1-3; D ambiguous. The CDR3 loop spans 15 amino acids. Trimming cost V 0 bases and J 0 bases, with 6 bases left between them. Germline V CDR1 and CDR2: LGHDT, YNNKEL (reference sequence). The CDR3 loop is CASSQEGSSGNTIYF. DNA of the CDR3: TGTGCCAGCAGCCAAGAAGGGAGCTCTGGAAACACCATATATTTT.

This clone was recorded once. The CDR3, as DNA: TGTGCCAGTAGTATAGATCGACAGGGGGGCACAGATACGCAGTATTTT. This encodes CASSIDRQGGTDTQYF. The chain uses TRBV19 and TRBJ2-3, with 9 bases lining up with TRBD1. This CDR3 contains 16 residues. Germline CDR1 is LNHDA and CDR2 is SQIVND (reference sequence). The V and J ends lost 0 bases and 1 base, in that order; junction bases with no gene match: 2.

CDR3 protein: CASRQGNSPLHF. CDR3 DNA sequence: TGTGCCAGTAGACAGGGAAATTCACCCCTCCACTTT. The chain carries TRBV19 and TRBJ1-6, with a possible D match to TRBD1 (6 bases). Germline CDR1 reads LNHDA; CDR2 reads SQIVND (reference sequence). The V end was cut by 6 bases, the J end by 7 bases, with 7 bases between. CDR3 length: 12 amino acids.

The chain uses TRBV6-2 or TRBV6-3 and TRBJ2-3, with 10 nucleotides matching TRBD2. Germline trimming cut 6 bases from V and 6 bases from J; bases unmatched to any gene: 6. The CDR3 has 14 amino acids. Germline CDR1 reads MNHEY; CDR2 reads SVGEGT. The CDR3 DNA reads TGTGCCAGCAGCAGCGGGGGGGCCTCTGATACGCAGTATTTT. Translating it yields CASSSGGASDTQYF.

The chain links TRBV6-2 or TRBV6-3 to TRBJ2-5, with a possible D match to TRBD1 (6 bases). Germline CDR1 MNHEY, CDR2 SVGEGT. V dropped 4 bases and J dropped 2 bases, with 8 bases sitting between them. There are 13 residues in the CDR3. The CDR3 DNA is TGTGCCAGCAGTTGGACAGAGCAAGAGACCCAGTACTTC. It yields the protein CASSWTEQETQYF.

The chain is built from TRBV19 and TRBJ2-3, with D tentatively TRBD1 (6 bases). Germline V lookup: CDR1 LNHDA, CDR2 SQIVND (reference sequence). This CDR3 spans 14 amino acids. Trimming left V 8 bases short and J 3 bases short, with 15 bases between. The CDR3 loop is CASGVRGQTDTQYF. In DNA, the CDR3 is TGTGCCAGTGGGGTCAGGGGTCAGACAGATACGCAGTATTTT.

V gene TRBV28 combines with J gene TRBJ2-6; D unresolved. The CDR3 is made up of 15 amino acids. The germline V gene encodes CDR1 MDHEN and CDR2 SYDVKM. Deletions cut 4 bases from V and 4 bases from J, with 11 bases between. CDR3 in amino acids: CASSSPGSGANVLTF. CDR3 nucleotide sequence: TGTGCCAGCAGTTCCCCGGGTTCGGGGGCCAACGTCCTGACTTTC.

The rearrangement links TRBV7-9 to TRBJ2-1; 12 nucleotides align to TRBD2. Germline lookup yields CDR1 SEHNR and CDR2 FQNEAQ (reference sequence). The V gene end was trimmed by 5 bases and the J gene end by 6 bases; junction bases not matched to a gene: 5. The CDR3 runs 15 residues. The CDR3 nucleotides read TGTGCCAGCAGCCTTTGGACTAGCGGGGTCAATGAGCAGTTCTTC. Amino acids: CASSLWTSGVNEQFF.

The chain couples TRBV28 to TRBJ1-6; the D gene is possibly TRBD1 (5 bases). The germline V gene has CDR1 MDHEN and CDR2 SYDVKM. V shed 11 bases and J shed 2 bases, with 13 bases lying between them. CDR3 length equals 14 residues. The DNA for the CDR3 is TGTGCCGGCGGGGGGGACCCCTATAATTCACCCCTCCACTTT. It is translated as CAGGGDPYNSPLHF. The full variable domain, its missing parts supplied by reference TRBV28 and TRBJ1-6, is DVKVTQSSRYLVKRTGEKVFLECVQDMDHENMFWYRQDPGLGLRLIYFSYDVKMKEKGDIPEGYSVSREKKERFSLILESASTNQTSMYLCAGGGDPYNSPLHFGNGTRLTVT.

This sequence joins TRBV7-3 and TRBJ1-4; D ambiguous. Germline CDR1 is SGHTA and CDR2 is FQGTGA. The germline V and J ends were trimmed by 4 bases and 8 bases, with 11 bases remaining between them. This CDR3 region has 13 residues. The CDR3: CASSSRLGEKLFF. CDR3 sequence (DNA): TGTGCCAGCAGCTCGCGCCTCGGGGAAAAACTGTTTTTT.

The chain links TRBV5-1 to TRBJ2-2; 9 nucleotides align to TRBD1. The germline V gene encodes CDR1 SGHRS and CDR2 YFSETQ. J gave up 7 bases and V 0 bases, and 4 bases lay outside the gene matches. This CDR3 region has 15 residues. CDR3 in amino acids: CASSLDRGLGGELFF. CDR3 coding DNA: TGCGCCAGCAGCTTGGACAGGGGGCTCGGCGGGGAGCTGTTTTTT.

This chain connects TRBV5-6 to TRBJ1-2; TRBD1 agrees at 9 bases. V shed 4 bases and J 7 bases; nucleotides not matched to a gene: 5. The length of the CDR3 is 13 residues. Germline CDR1 is SGHDT and CDR2 is YYEEEE. The CDR3 region has the DNA TGTGCCAGCAGCCCACAGGGGGCTGGTGGCTACACCTTC. Translating it yields CASSPQGAGGYTF.

The V gene is TRBV11-2, the J gene TRBJ2-7, with D tentatively TRBD1 (6 bases). The CDR3 contains 15 residues. Trimming cost V 5 bases and J 2 bases, with 16 bases left between them. CDR1 SGHAT and CDR2 FQNNGV come from the germline V gene. CDR3 bases: TGTGCCAGCAGCCTAAACCTACAGGGAACCTACGAGCAGTACTTC. It yields the protein CASSLNLQGTYEQYF.